These T cell receptor beta chains were read from a single sample in a study of cytomegalovirus exposure and HLA in healthy donors. Clones were sequenced by immunoSEQ multiplex PCR, and TCRdb holds only the in-frame ones, with some missing. The sample holds about 360,000 clones, approximately 90% seen once. Sequencing used PBMCs. These receptors all come from a woman under 30 in good health and CMV-seronegative. The CDR3 runs from the conserved cysteine through the conserved F or W. Each record gives: CDR3 length, V gene, J gene, clone size, D gene, CDR3 protein, CDR3 DNA. The D gene is left open where the match is weak. Expanded clones are given a class, and other clones once, few, many or no size at all.

15	TRBV14	TRBJ1-1	.	.	CASSRESGGWTEAFF	TGTGCCAGCAGCCGGGAAAGCGGGGGTTGGACTGAAGCTTTCTTT
12	TRBV19	TRBJ1-2	once	.	CASGNRDYGYTF	TGTGCCAGTGGTAACAGGGACTATGGCTACACCTTC
15	TRBV12-1	TRBJ1-5	.	.	CASSNRDSWNQPQHF	TGTGCCAGCAGCAACCGGGATTCCTGGAATCAGCCCCAGCATTTT
16	TRBV30	TRBJ2-1	.	TRBD1	CAWSLSGTGGIGEQFF	TGTGCCTGGAGTCTATCCGGGACAGGGGGGATAGGTGAGCAGTTCTTC
12	TRBV29-1	TRBJ1-2	.	.	CSVDTGRGGYTF	TGCAGCGTAGACACCGGGCGGGGAGGCTACACCTTC
16	TRBV30	TRBJ2-2	.	TRBD2	CAWMMSGIGGAGELFF	TGTGCCTGGATGATGAGCGGGATCGGGGGAGCTGGGGAGCTGTTTTTT
12	TRBV7-9	TRBJ2-5	.	.	CASSPQGRAQYF	TGTGCCAGCAGCCCACAGGGACGGGCCCAGTACTTC
13	TRBV19	TRBJ1-1	.	.	CASTAGTNTEAFF	TGTGCCAGTACGGCGGGAACGAACACTGAAGCTTTCTTT
14	TRBV27	TRBJ1-2	once	TRBD1	CASSFSGQGYDYTF	TGTGCCAGCAGTTTTTCGGGACAGGGCTATGACTACACCTTC
16	TRBV30	TRBJ2-5	.	TRBD2	CAWSAISGGVGETQYF	TGTGCCTGGAGTGCAATTAGCGGGGGGGTGGGAGAGACCCAGTACTTC
15	TRBV9	TRBJ2-5	.	TRBD1	CASSVGDSNQETQYF	TGTGCCAGCAGCGTAGGGGACAGTAACCAAGAGACCCAGTACTTC
14	TRBV28	TRBJ1-1	.	.	CASSFGHETYEAFF	TGTGCCAGCAGTTTTGGGCACGAAACCTATGAAGCTTTCTTT
16	TRBV6-4	TRBJ2-3	.	TRBD1	CASSDTDRGMVDTQYF	TGTGCCAGCAGTGACACGGACAGGGGGATGGTGGATACGCAGTATTTT
12	TRBV27	TRBJ2-1	.	.	CASSSYYNEQFF	TGTGCCAGCAGTTCCTACTACAATGAGCAGTTCTTC
14	TRBV7-6	TRBJ2-7	.	TRBD2	CASSLGEGDYEQYF	TGTGCCAGCAGCTTAGGGGAGGGAGACTACGAGCAGTACTTC
16	TRBV18	TRBJ1-2	.	TRBD1	CASSPPNRGNTDGYTF	TGTGCCAGCTCACCACCGAACAGGGGGAACACTGATGGCTACACCTTC
12	TRBV27	TRBJ2-1	.	.	CASSQFDNEQFF	TGTGCCAGCAGTCAGTTCGACAATGAGCAGTTCTTC
17	TRBV19	TRBJ1-5	.	.	CASSRSTQVYSNQPQHF	TGTGCCAGTAGTAGATCGACACAGGTTTATAGCAATCAGCCCCAGCATTTT
15	TRBV19	TRBJ2-1	.	TRBD2	CASKGRAGGTNEQFF	TGTGCCAGTAAGGGCAGGGCGGGGGGCACCAATGAGCAGTTCTTC
14	TRBV28	TRBJ1-4	.	.	CASTQSATNEKLFF	TGTGCCAGTACACAGAGTGCAACTAATGAAAAACTGTTTTTT
16	TRBV14	TRBJ2-7	.	TRBD2	CASSPPGTSGFYEQYF	TGTGCCAGCAGCCCCCCAGGGACTAGCGGTTTCTACGAGCAGTACTTC
16	TRBV5-8	TRBJ2-6	.	.	CASKRVLVARANVLTF	TGTGCCAGCAAGAGGGTGCTGGTAGCTAGGGCCAACGTCCTGACTTTC
15	TRBV14	TRBJ2-5	.	.	CASSQALGGGETQYF	TGTGCCAGCAGCCAAGCATTGGGGGGAGGAGAGACCCAGTACTTC
16	TRBV14	TRBJ2-1	.	TRBD2	CASSHQRSLGGNEQFF	TGTGCCAGCAGCCACCAGAGGAGCCTCGGGGGGAATGAGCAGTTCTTC
17	TRBV2	TRBJ1-1	.	TRBD1	CASSTPGQGPFNTEAFF	TGTGCCAGCAGTACGCCGGGACAGGGACCATTTAACACTGAAGCTTTCTTT